This entry features one T cell receptor (beta chain) sequence. This specimen belongs to a study of T cell responses to AZD1222 COVID-19 vaccine. This table comes from immunoSEQ multiplex PCR, and its TCRdb copy is limited to in-frame clones, with some not included. The data show over 95,000 clones, around 87% seen once. The CDR3 contains 13 residues. V lost 0 bases, J lost 6 bases, and 8 bases lay in between. CDR1 is SGDLS and CDR2 is YYNGEE in the germline V gene. The clonotype comes from an adult in good health. The V and J genes are TRBV9 and TRBJ2-3; no clear D. Source: peripheral blood, taken on day 0 of AZD1222 vaccination. The CDR3 protein is CASSVDGRDTQYF. The CDR3 DNA follows: TGTGCCAGCAGCGTAGATGGGCGGGATACGCAGTATTTT. Drawing the rest from reference TRBV9 and TRBJ2-3, the complete variable domain is DSGVTQTPKHLITATGQRVTLRCSPRSGDLSVYWYQQSLDQGLQFLIQYYNGEERAKGNILERFSAQQFPDLHSELNLSSLELGDSALYFCASSVDGRDTQYFGPGTRLTVL.